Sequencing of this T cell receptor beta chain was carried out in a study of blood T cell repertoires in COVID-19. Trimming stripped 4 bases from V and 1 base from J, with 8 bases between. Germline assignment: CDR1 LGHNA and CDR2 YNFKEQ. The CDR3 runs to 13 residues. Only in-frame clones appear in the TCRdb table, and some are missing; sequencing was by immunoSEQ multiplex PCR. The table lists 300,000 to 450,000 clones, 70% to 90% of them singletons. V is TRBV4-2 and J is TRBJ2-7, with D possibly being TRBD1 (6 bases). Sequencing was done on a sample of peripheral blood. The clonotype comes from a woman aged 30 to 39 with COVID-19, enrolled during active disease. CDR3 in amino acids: CASSRDTSYEQYF. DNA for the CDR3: TGTGCCAGCAGCCGGGACACGTCCTACGAGCAGTACTTC.